This TCR beta chain was identified during a study of CD8 T cells in ankylosing spondylitis. Overall study results and limits: A motif in TCR beta, a set of eight highly homologous variants, appeared characteristic of ankylosing spondylitis blood.

This clonotype appeared many times. What it recognizes is unknown. TCRdb passed the 5' RACE reads through MiXCR, listing each CDR3 protein once. This table has 200,000 to 250,000 distinct CDR3 sequences, 8% to 11% appearing once. Germline V gene lookup returns CDR1 ENHRY and CDR2 SYGVKD. Trimming took off 10 bases at V and 0 bases at J, with 16 bases between the two ends. CDR3 length: 15 residues. The TCR sequence derives from a male donor with ankylosing spondylitis or in good health (not recorded which). The chain carries TRBV10-3 and TRBJ1-5; D is unresolved. Sequenced material: blood, either unsorted or a sorted T cell fraction (not recorded which). The CDR3 is CATASAFNSNQPQHF. The CDR3 coding sequence is TGTGCCACCGCGTCGGCCTTCAATAGCAATCAGCCCCAGCATTTT.